Shown below are 20 T cell receptor beta chains from a single sample sequenced in a study of OX40 agonist ivuxolimab in advanced cancers. Assay: immunoSEQ multiplex PCR; the TCRdb copy retains only in-frame clones and omits some. The table lists around 80,000 clones, about 85% of them singletons. Sequenced here: CD4+ or CD8+ T cells sorted from blood, sampled in a trial of the OX40 agonist ivuxolimab. The origin of the receptors is an adult with an advanced solid tumor such as melanoma, head and neck, liver or kidney cancer.

The table lists this clone with a count of one. This chain uses TRBV4-1 with TRBJ1-2, with D perhaps TRBD1 (5 bases). The germline V gene encodes CDR1 MGHRA and CDR2 YSYEKL. The V end lost 4 bases, the J end lost 3 bases, and 12 bases lay between the germline ends. The CDR3 has 14 amino acids. The CDR3 reads CASSLQERDYGYTF. DNA for the CDR3: TGCGCCAGCAGCCTACAGGAGCGGGACTATGGCTACACCTTC.

The chain uses TRBV6-4 and TRBJ1-2; D may be TRBD1 (5 bases). V shed 8 bases and J shed 0 bases, with 16 bases lying between them. Looked up from germline, CDR1 is MRHNA and CDR2 is SNTAGT. The CDR3 extends over 15 amino acids. Written as DNA, the CDR3 is TGTGCCAGCCGCCCGGGCGGGACCTCTAACTATGGCTACACCTTC. This codes for CASRPGGTSNYGYTF.

The CDR3 reads CATRGQAGGTGELFF. The DNA of the CDR3 is TGTGCCACCAGGGGACAGGCAGGAGGGACCGGGGAGCTGTTTTTT. The chain links TRBV19 to TRBJ2-2, with 8 positions matching TRBD1. V dropped 10 bases and J dropped 5; count of bases not matched to a gene: 12. The length of the CDR3 is 15 residues. CDR1 is LNHDA and CDR2 is SQIVND in the germline V gene (reference sequence).

The chain is built from TRBV15 and TRBJ1-3; 9 nucleotides agree with TRBD1. This CDR3 spans 16 amino acids. Trimming at V came to 0 bases and at J to 3 bases, leaving 3 bases not matched to a gene. In germline, CDR1 is LNHNV, CDR2 YYDKDF (reference sequence). The DNA of the CDR3 is TGTGCCACCAGCAGAGATCCGACAGGGGGTGGAAACACCATATATTTT. This gives the protein CATSRDPTGGGNTIYF.

V gene TRBV27 combines with J gene TRBJ2-3; the D is unclear. V lost 5 bases, J lost 2 bases, and 17 bases lay in between. CDR1 is MNHEY, CDR2 SMNVEV, per germline (reference sequence). This CDR3 spans 16 amino acids. The CDR3 region is CASSPSPTGVTDTQYF. In nucleotides, the CDR3 is TGTGCCAGCAGTCCGTCTCCCACTGGGGTCACAGATACGCAGTATTTT.

The chain combines TRBV9 with TRBJ2-6; 10 bases fit TRBD1. Germline values: CDR1 SGDLS, CDR2 YYNGEE. This CDR3 is built from 17 residues. V was pared by 3 bases and J by 1 base, with 4 bases of the junction left unmatched. The CDR3 region has the DNA TGTGCCAGCAGCGCCCGGGACAGGGGTTCTGGGGCCAACGTCCTGACTTTC. Translation: CASSARDRGSGANVLTF.

The CDR3 region is CASTLTGSAFF. CDR3 nucleotides: TGTGCCAGCACCCTGACAGGGTCGGCTTTCTTT. The V gene is TRBV6-5, the J gene TRBJ1-1, with 7 bases lining up with TRBD1. The CDR3 loop spans 11 amino acids. Trimming cost V 7 bases and J 11 bases; bases outside gene matches: 7. Germline CDR1 and CDR2: MNHEY and SVGAGI.

The V gene is TRBV29-1, the J gene TRBJ2-7; D remains unclear. The V end lost 1 base, the J end lost 2 bases, and 12 bases lay between the germline ends. CDR3 length: 14 residues. The V gene's germline CDR1 is SQVTM and CDR2 ANQGSEA. The CDR3 spells CSVEAQSPAYEQYF. The CDR3 nucleotides are TGCAGCGTTGAAGCTCAGAGTCCCGCCTACGAGCAGTACTTC.

V usage is TRBV7-2 and J usage is TRBJ2-1; TRBD2 aligns across 8 bases. CDR1 and CDR2 from the germline V gene are SGHTA and FQGNSA. The CDR3 has 18 residues. Losses at the gene ends were 3 bases for V and 0 bases for J; bases not matched to a gene: 10. The CDR3 is CASSLGSGALYSYNEQFF. The CDR3 DNA reads TGTGCCAGCAGCTTGGGTAGCGGGGCCCTCTACTCCTACAATGAGCAGTTCTTC.

The chain uses TRBV10-3 and TRBJ1-3, with 7 bases matching TRBD1. The CDR3 extends over 13 amino acids. From germline, CDR1 is ENHRY and CDR2 SYGVKD. CDR3 region: CCPSAGGRNTIYF. CDR3 in DNA: TGTTGTCCATCAGCAGGGGGGAGAAACACCATATATTTT.

There are a few counts of this clone. Written as DNA, the CDR3 is TGTGCCAGCAGCTTACGGATGGGTGGTCAGCCCCAGCATTTT. Amino acids: CASSLRMGGQPQHF. V is TRBV7-2 and J is TRBJ1-5; D is unresolved. V shed 2 bases and J shed 6 bases, with 11 bases lying between them. The germline V gene encodes CDR1 SGHTA and CDR2 FQGNSA. This CDR3 spans 14 amino acids.

The DNA for the CDR3 is TGTGCCAGCTCACCATTCGAGGGGATAAGTGGGACCCAGTACTTC. Translating gives CASSPFEGISGTQYF. The chain is built from TRBV18 and TRBJ2-5; perhaps D is TRBD1 or TRBD2 (5 bases each). Germline values: CDR1 KGHSH, CDR2 LQKENI. V was cut by 2 bases and J by 7 bases, with 17 bases left in between. CDR3 length equals 15 residues.

The rearrangement uses TRBV7-9 and TRBJ1-1; D ambiguous. Trimming took off 2 bases at V and 1 base at J, with 5 bases between the two ends. The CDR3 sequence is 13 residues long. Germline loops: CDR1 SEHNR, CDR2 FQNEAQ (reference sequence). The CDR3, as DNA: TGTGCCAGCAGCTTAATAGGGAACACTGAAGCTTTCTTT. Translated, it gives CASSLIGNTEAFF.

This chain joins TRBV19 and TRBJ2-5; D might be TRBD2 (6 bases). Between the trimmed V and J ends, which lost 4 bases and 1 base, there was a span of 7 bases. Germline CDR1 and CDR2: LNHDA and SQIVND (reference sequence). This CDR3 comprises 13 residues. DNA of the CDR3: TGTGCCAGTAGTACGGGGGTCCAAGAGACCCAGTACTTC. This codes for CASSTGVQETQYF. Supplemented by reference TRBV19 and TRBJ2-5, the full variable domain reads DGGITQSPKYLFRKEGQNVTLSCEQNLNHDAMYWYRQDPGQGLRLIYYSQIVNDFQKGDIAEGYSVSREKKESFPLTVTSAQKNPTAFYLCASSTGVQETQYFGPGTRLLVL.

V is TRBV30 and J is TRBJ1-5; 7 bases line up with TRBD1. CDR3 size: 15 residues. J gave up 10 bases and V 1 base, and 13 bases lay outside the gene matches. Germline V gene sequence: CDR1 GTSNPN, CDR2 SVGIG (reference sequence). The CDR3 sequence: CAWSEIQTGRKPQHF. As DNA, the CDR3 is TGTGCCTGGAGTGAAATTCAGACAGGGAGGAAACCCCAGCATTTT. Combining the CDR3 with reference TRBV30 and TRBJ1-5 gives the whole variable domain SQTIHQWPATLVQPVGSPLSLECTVEGTSNPNLYWYRQAAGRGLQLLFYSVGIGQISSEVPQNLSASRPQDRQFILSSKKLLLSDSGFYLCAWSEIQTGRKPQHFGDGTRLSIL.

The rearrangement joins TRBV5-1 to TRBJ2-7; TRBD1 agrees at 7 bases. Per germline, CDR1 SGHRS and CDR2 YFSETQ. V trimming: 2 bases; J trimming: 3 bases; junction bases outside the gene matches: 2. The CDR3 runs to 13 residues. The CDR3 spells CASSFGTVYEQYF. The CDR3 bases are TGCGCCAGCAGCTTCGGGACAGTCTACGAGCAGTACTTC.

The chain employs TRBV9 and TRBJ2-6; 15 nucleotides align to TRBD2. The CDR3 runs to 22 residues. From germline, CDR1 is SGDLS and CDR2 YYNGEE. The V and J ends lost 4 bases and 0 bases, in that order; junction bases with no gene match: 14. The CDR3 nucleotides read TGTGCCAGCAGCCCCTCGCACCTCGCGGGACTAGCGGGGGGCTCTGGGGCCAACGTCCTGACTTTC. Protein product: CASSPSHLAGLAGGSGANVLTF. Filled out from reference TRBV9 and TRBJ2-6, the complete variable domain reads DSGVTQTPKHLITATGQRVTLRCSPRSGDLSVYWYQQSLDQGLQFLIQYYNGEERAKGNILERFSAQQFPDLHSELNLSSLELGDSALYFCASSPSHLAGLAGGSGANVLTFGAGSRLTVL.

The rearrangement joins TRBV5-1 to TRBJ2-3; 13 bases agree with TRBD2. V shed 3 bases, J shed 2 bases, and the junction held 3 bases outside the gene matches. The germline V gene has CDR1 SGHRS and CDR2 YFSETQ. The CDR3 consists of 16 residues. The CDR3, as DNA: TGCGCCAGCAGCTCGGGGACTAGCGGGGACACAGATACGCAGTATTTT. Translation gives CASSSGTSGDTDTQYF.

The chain couples TRBV19 to TRBJ1-3; the match to TRBD1 covers 7 bases. This CDR3 is 14 amino acids long. The germline V gene encodes CDR1 LNHDA and CDR2 SQIVND (reference sequence). V lost 4 bases, J lost 0 bases, and 0 bases stayed unmatched. DNA for the CDR3: TGTGCCAGTAGTACAGGGGGCTCTGGAAACACCATATATTTT. The encoded protein is CASSTGGSGNTIYF.

The chain is built from TRBV5-4 and TRBJ1-5, with 7 positions matching TRBD1. The CDR3 extends over 15 amino acids. V lost 4 bases and J lost 4; bases outside the gene matches: 8. Germline V CDR1 and CDR2: SGHNT, YYREEE (reference sequence). The CDR3 coding sequence is TGTGCCAGCAGCCCCGGGACAGAAAAAAATCAGCCCCAGCATTTT. Its protein product is CASSPGTEKNQPQHF.